This TCR beta chain is from a study of graft-versus-host responses after intestinal transplantation. Study overall: All recipients got anti-thymocyte globulin induction, then tacrolimus and steroids for 2 to 3 years.

Points from the study as a whole: Individuals who had graft-donor T cell macrochimerism had allografts that showed high graft-versus-host to host-versus-graft clonal ratios. Levels of circulating GvH clones at their peak were associated with early post-transplant HvG declines.

Of note for this clone: Its specificity is unknown.

Libraries were prepared by immunoSEQ multiplex PCR; TCRdb keeps only in-frame clonotypes and omits some of them. Among more than 65,000 clones listed, roughly 84% were seen once. Deletions cut 0 bases from V and 2 bases from J, with 7 bases between. The CDR3 spans 14 residues. Germline V CDR1 and CDR2: SGHRS, YFSETQ. Sequencing was performed on unstimulated CD4+ T cells sorted from spleen or lymph node cells, taken before transplant. The TCR was taken from a human donor who was the organ donor for an intestinal transplant. The J gene is TRBJ2-3, the V gene TRBV5-1; D may be TRBD1 (6 bases). In nucleotides, the CDR3 is TGCGCCAGCAGCTTGGCAGGGGCCACAGATACGCAGTATTTT. The encoded protein is CASSLAGATDTQYF.